The present T cell receptor (beta chain) was sequenced within a study of beta chain features in type 1 diabetes. Sequenced material consisted of expressed TCRB transcripts (all of the isolated RNA was reverse transcribed). Sequencing used immunoSEQ multiplex PCR; TCRdb keeps in-frame clones, though not all of them. The sample records under 450,000 clones, over 12% being singletons. Trimming stripped 5 bases from V and 4 bases from J, with 12 bases between. The germline gives CDR1 SQVTM, CDR2 ANQGSEA. This CDR3 comprises 13 residues. The receptor's source is a woman aged 18-29 years in good health. Sequencing was done on a sample of naive CD4+ T cells from blood. The V gene is TRBV29-1, the J gene TRBJ1-3, with a tentative D call TRBD1 (5 bases). CDR3 sequence reads: CSVRGTGGNTIYF. In nucleotides, the CDR3 is TGCAGCGTTCGCGGGACGGGAGGAAACACCATATATTTT.